Shown below are 32 T cell receptor beta chains from a single sample sequenced in a study of brain metastases from non-small cell lung cancer. Repertoires were generated with immunoSEQ multiplex PCR, while TCRdb's copy carries only in-frame clones and drops some. This sample has around 1,200 clones; 75% to 90% occur once, and the top ten carry approximately 6.8%. The sample comprised tumor-adjacent normal tissue. The receptors derive from a donor at least 40 years old with non-small cell lung cancer.

CDR3 nucleotides: TGTGCCAGCAGTTACCCGTCCTGGGTATGGGGGGCTCCCGAAGCTTTCTTT. It encodes CASSYPSWVWGAPEAFF. The chain uses TRBV6-2 or TRBV6-3 and TRBJ1-1, with D maybe TRBD1 (6 bases). Trimming took 2 bases from V and 8 from J, leaving 24 bases between them. CDR3 length: 17 residues. CDR1 is MNHEY and CDR2 is SVGEGT in the germline V gene.

This chain connects TRBV9 to TRBJ2-3; 10 nucleotides line up with TRBD2. Germline CDR1 reads SGDLS; CDR2 reads YYNGEE. The CDR3 consists of 18 residues. J gave up 3 bases and V 3 bases, and 13 bases lay outside the gene matches. CDR3: CASSALPPLAGATDTQYF. CDR3 DNA sequence: TGTGCCAGCAGCGCCCTCCCCCCCCTAGCGGGGGCTACAGATACGCAGTATTTT. The full variable domain, its missing parts supplied by reference TRBV9 and TRBJ2-3, is DSGVTQTPKHLITATGQRVTLRCSPRSGDLSVYWYQQSLDQGLQFLIQYYNGEERAKGNILERFSAQQFPDLHSELNLSSLELGDSALYFCASSALPPLAGATDTQYFGPGTRLTVL.

Only one count was recorded for this clone. Distinct nucleotide sequences in the sample also encode this CDR3. This sequence joins TRBV5-8 and TRBJ2-5; TRBD1 agrees at 8 bases. This CDR3 contains 14 residues. CDR1 and CDR2 (germline): SGHTS, YDEGEE. The J segment lost 5 bases and the V segment lost 4 bases, leaving 7 bases of the junction unmatched. For the CDR3, the DNA is TGTGCCAGCAGCCGGCAGGGGGCGCGGGAGACCCAGTACTTC. This gives the protein CASSRQGARETQYF.

This clone was found once. The chain has TRBV9 and TRBJ1-1, with D maybe TRBD1 (5 bases). The CDR3 is 16 residues long. Trimming removed 3 bases at V and 0 bases at J, with 15 bases between. The germline V gene has CDR1 SGDLS and CDR2 YYNGEE. The DNA of the CDR3 is TGTGCCAGCAGCGGAGGGACTCTTCCCCTGAACACTGAAGCTTTCTTT. The encoded protein is CASSGGTLPLNTEAFF. The full variable domain, with the rest looked up from reference TRBV9 and TRBJ1-1, is DSGVTQTPKHLITATGQRVTLRCSPRSGDLSVYWYQQSLDQGLQFLIQYYNGEERAKGNILERFSAQQFPDLHSELNLSSLELGDSALYFCASSGGTLPLNTEAFFGQGTRLTVV.

The chain couples TRBV10-3 to TRBJ2-3; 7 positions match TRBD1. Germline loops: CDR1 ENHRY, CDR2 SYGVKD. The ends lost 4 bases at V and 1 base at J; junction bases unmatched: 5. The CDR3 consists of 15 residues. The CDR3 here is CAISAGTARTDTQYF. The CDR3 nucleotides read TGTGCCATCAGTGCCGGGACAGCTCGCACAGATACGCAGTATTTT.

This sequence joins TRBV6-4 and TRBJ1-2, with no clear D. Looked up from germline, CDR1 is MRHNA and CDR2 is SNTAGT. The CDR3 covers 12 residues. V lost 1 base to trimming and J lost 8 bases, with 8 bases between them. The chain's CDR3 is CASSDWGLGYTF. CDR3 nucleotides: TGTGCCAGCAGTGACTGGGGTTTGGGCTACACCTTC.

The DNA of the CDR3 is TGTGCCAGCAGTGAAAAGGGCCTGTACCAAGAGACCCAGTACTTC. Amino acids: CASSEKGLYQETQYF. This chain uses TRBV2 with TRBJ2-5; D remains unclear. CDR1 and CDR2 from the germline V gene are SNHLY and FYNNEI. Trimming took off 2 bases at V and 0 bases at J, with 10 bases between the two ends. The CDR3 is 15 amino acids.

The rearrangement joins TRBV5-1 to TRBJ2-3; maybe TRBD2 (6 bases). The CDR3 covers 14 residues. V lost 5 bases to trimming and J lost 0 bases, with 10 bases between them. Germline CDR1 and CDR2: SGHRS and YFSETQ. Written as DNA, the CDR3 is TGCGCCAGCAGGGAGGGATCTAGCACAGATACGCAGTATTTT. Translated: CASREGSSTDTQYF.

DNA for the CDR3: TGTGCCAGCAGCTTACGAGGGGGTTATAGCAATCAGCCCCAGCATTTT. As protein: CASSLRGGYSNQPQHF. The chain has TRBV7-2 and TRBJ1-5; D is possibly TRBD1 (6 bases). The V and J ends lost 2 bases and 0 bases respectively, with 11 bases between them. Germline lookup yields CDR1 SGHTA and CDR2 FQGNSA. The CDR3 runs 16 residues.

This clone was seen more than once but under ten times. The chain is built from TRBV5-1 and TRBJ1-4; TRBD1 matches at 9 bases. The CDR3 length is 17 residues. Germline values: CDR1 SGHRS, CDR2 YFSETQ. V lost 3 bases, J lost 7 bases, and 13 bases stayed unmatched. Here the CDR3 reads CASSSTGTGRRGEKLFF. For the CDR3, the DNA is TGCGCCAGCAGCTCGACGGGGACAGGGAGGAGGGGTGAAAAACTGTTTTTT. The variable domain in full, with the rest retrieved from reference TRBV5-1 and TRBJ1-4, is KAGVTQTPRYLIKTRGQQVTLSCSPISGHRSVSWYQQTPGQGLQFLFEYFSETQRNKGNFPGRFSGRQFSNSRSEMNVSTLELGDSALYLCASSSTGTGRRGEKLFFGSGTQLSVL.

V gene TRBV6-5 combines with J gene TRBJ1-1; no definite D call. Trimming shortened V by 6 bases and J by 0 bases, and 8 bases separated the two germline ends. Germline V CDR1 and CDR2: MNHEY, SVGAGI. The CDR3 is made up of 13 amino acids. In DNA form, the CDR3 reads TGTGCCAGCAGCCAAGATATGAACACTGAAGCTTTCTTT. Translating it yields CASSQDMNTEAFF.

The gene calls are TRBV27 and TRBJ1-1; 8 bases match TRBD1. The CDR3 spans 14 residues. Germline CDR1 and CDR2: MNHEY and SMNVEV (reference sequence). With V trimmed by 6 bases and J by 2 bases, 5 bases remained unmatched. This chain's CDR3 is CASSPGQANTEAFF. CDR3 coding DNA: TGTGCCAGCAGCCCGGGACAGGCCAACACTGAAGCTTTCTTT.

The V gene is TRBV20-1, the J gene TRBJ1-5; 7 positions match TRBD1. Germline V CDR1 and CDR2: DFQATT, SNEGSKA (reference sequence). Trimming removed 3 bases from V and 7 bases from J; junction bases left unmatched: 6. CDR3 size: 13 residues. The CDR3 region has the DNA TGCAGTGCTAGTTGGGACAGTGGGCAGCCCCAGCATTTT. This encodes CSASWDSGQPQHF.

This clone was counted once. The chain carries TRBV7-8 and TRBJ1-1; 12 nucleotides agree with TRBD1. The germline V gene encodes CDR1 SGHVS and CDR2 FQNEAQ. The CDR3 totals 17 residues. Trimming at V came to 5 bases and at J to 2 bases, leaving 9 bases not matched to a gene. The CDR3 nucleotides are TGTGCCAGCAGCCCCCGGGACAGGGGGCGGATTAACACTGAAGCTTTCTTT. The encoded protein is CASSPRDRGRINTEAFF.

This chain connects TRBV2 to TRBJ2-1; possibly TRBD1 for D (6 bases). CDR1 is SNHLY, CDR2 FYNNEI, per germline. The CDR3 runs to 13 residues. Trimming took 3 bases from V and 8 from J, leaving 11 bases between them. The CDR3 loop reads CASSDRGTHEQFF. CDR3 sequence (DNA): TGTGCCAGCAGTGACAGGGGAACCCATGAGCAGTTCTTC. Full variable domain (missing parts from reference TRBV2 and TRBJ2-1): EPEVTQTPSHQVTQMGQEVILRCVPISNHLYFYWYRQILGQKVEFLVSFYNNEISEKSEIFDDQFSVERPDGSNFTLKIRSTKLEDSAMYFCASSDRGTHEQFFGPGTRLTVL.

V gene TRBV7-9 combines with J gene TRBJ1-5; 8 bases line up with TRBD1. J lost 2 bases, V lost 5 bases, and 5 bases had no gene match. The CDR3 consists of 15 residues. Germline values: CDR1 SEHNR, CDR2 FQNEAQ (reference sequence). CDR3 coding DNA: TGTGCCAGCAGCCCGGACAGGGCGGGCAATCAGCCCCAGCATTTT. As protein: CASSPDRAGNQPQHF.

The V and J genes are TRBV5-8 and TRBJ2-2; a possible D gene is TRBD2 (5 bases). V was pared by 4 bases and J by 11 bases, with 15 bases between. The CDR3 is 13 amino acids. Germline V gene data show CDR1 as SGHTS and CDR2 as YDEGEE. CDR3 sequence: CASSPTRTGELFF. The CDR3 nucleotides read TGTGCCAGCAGCCCAACTCGGACGGGAGAGCTGTTTTTT.

The chain is built from TRBV5-1 and TRBJ1-2; a weak D match, TRBD1 (5 bases). The V end lost 4 bases, the J end lost 8 bases, and 15 bases lay between the germline ends. CDR3 length: 13 residues. From germline, CDR1 is SGHRS and CDR2 YFSETQ. CDR3 residues: CASSPRGRFGYTF. The CDR3 coding sequence is TGCGCCAGCAGCCCCCGGGGCCGATTCGGCTACACCTTC.

A single count supports this clone. V gene TRBV3-1 (or the pseudogene TRBV3-2) combines with J gene TRBJ1-2; possible D gene TRBD1, 5 bases. This CDR3 has 15 amino acids. Germline assignment: CDR1 LGHDT and CDR2 YNNKEL (reference sequence). Trimming pared 1 base from V and 7 bases from J, leaving 16 bases between. CDR3 sequence (DNA): TGTGCCAGCAGCCAAGGGGATGGGCGGGGGAGTGGCTACACCTTC. Translation gives CASSQGDGRGSGYTF.

The gene calls are TRBV5-5 and TRBJ2-5; a weak D match, TRBD1 (5 bases). CDR1 SGHKS and CDR2 YYEKEE come from the germline V gene (reference sequence). CDR3 length: 15 amino acids. Trimming stripped 0 bases from V and 1 base from J, with 10 bases between. The CDR3 bases are TGTGCCAGCAGCTTGGGTTTGACAGTCCAAGAGACCCAGTACTTC. This encodes CASSLGLTVQETQYF.

This clone was seen a single time. This chain links TRBV21-1 with TRBJ2-7; TRBD1, the table's D call, was not compared with the DNA. TRBV21-1 is tagged as a pseudogene. The CDR3 is made up of 16 amino acids. The CDR3 region has the DNA TGTGCCAGCAGCATGGCACAGGGGGGCAGGTTCTACGAGCAGTACGTC. Translated, it gives CASSMAQGGRFYEQYV.

The rearrangement links TRBV6-5 to TRBJ1-1; D gene unclear. V lost 2 bases and J lost 4, with 11 bases in between. This CDR3 is built from 14 residues. The germline CDR1 and CDR2 sequences are MNHEY and SVGAGI. The CDR3 region is CASSYGRWGTEAFF. CDR3 DNA: TGTGCCAGCAGTTACGGACGCTGGGGCACTGAAGCTTTCTTT.

CDR3 DNA: TGTGCCAGTAGGAGGGACAGGGCAAACACTGAAGCTTTCTTT. Its protein is CASRRDRANTEAFF. The chain links TRBV19 to TRBJ1-1; 9 nucleotides match TRBD1. V gave up 6 bases and J gave up 2 bases; unmatched junction bases: 4. The germline gives CDR1 LNHDA, CDR2 SQIVND (reference sequence). CDR3 length: 14 residues. The full variable domain, in which reference TRBV19 and TRBJ1-1 provide the parts outside the CDR3, is DGGITQSPKYLFRKEGQNVTLSCEQNLNHDAMYWYRQDPGQGLRLIYYSQIVNDFQKGDIAEGYSVSREKKESFPLTVTSAQKNPTAFYLCASRRDRANTEAFFGQGTRLTVV.

Only one count was recorded for this clone. This rearrangement joins TRBV3-1 (or the pseudogene TRBV3-2) to TRBJ1-6, with D hard to call. This CDR3 contains 14 residues. The V end was cut by 3 bases, the J end by 10 bases, with 13 bases between. Germline values: CDR1 LGHDT, CDR2 YNNKEL (reference sequence). CDR3 sequence reads: CASSHIQSASPLHF. The CDR3 DNA reads TGTGCCAGCAGCCACATACAGTCAGCCTCACCCCTCCACTTT.

The chain carries TRBV30 and TRBJ2-4; 7 positions match TRBD1. With V trimmed by 3 bases and J by 2 bases, 7 bases remained unmatched. The germline CDR1 and CDR2 sequences are GTSNPN and SVGIG (reference sequence). This CDR3 region has 15 residues. CDR3 DNA: TGTGCCTGGAGAGAGGGGGCGCTAACCAAAAACATTCAGTACTTC. It codes for CAWREGALTKNIQYF.

This clone was detected once. V gene TRBV7-9 combines with J gene TRBJ2-2; D is unresolved. This CDR3 spans 13 amino acids. V was cut by 1 base and J by 4 bases, with 4 bases left in between. Germline loops: CDR1 SEHNR, CDR2 FQNEAQ (reference sequence). In DNA form, the CDR3 reads TGTGCCAGCAGCTTAGGAGGCACCGGGGAGCTGTTTTTT. Translation: CASSLGGTGELFF.

V and J are TRBV10-3 and TRBJ1-3, with a tentative D call TRBD1 (5 bases). Germline CDR1 reads ENHRY; CDR2 reads SYGVKD. The CDR3 runs 14 residues. V lost 7 bases and J 0 bases, leaving 10 bases between the germline ends. The CDR3: CAINGGSSGNTIYF. CDR3 in DNA: TGTGCCATCAACGGGGGGAGCTCTGGAAACACCATATATTTT.

This sequence joins TRBV6-6 and TRBJ1-2, with 9 bases that match TRBD1. This CDR3 is built from 14 residues. With V trimmed by 4 bases and J by 6 bases, 6 bases remained unmatched. Per germline, CDR1 MNHNY and CDR2 SVGAGI (reference sequence). In DNA form, the CDR3 reads TGTGCCAGCAGTTCCGGGACAGGGTTCCATGGCTACACCTTC. This translates into CASSSGTGFHGYTF.

The V and J genes are TRBV30 and TRBJ2-1, with 13 bases aligning to TRBD2. CDR1 is GTSNPN and CDR2 is SVGIG in the germline V gene (reference sequence). This CDR3 comprises 14 residues. The J segment lost 10 bases and the V segment lost 3 bases, leaving 6 bases of the junction unmatched. This CDR3 is CAWRLAGGTGEQFF. The DNA for the CDR3 is TGTGCCTGGAGACTAGCGGGGGGGACCGGGGAGCAGTTCTTC.

The genes are TRBV6-5 and TRBJ2-7; D gene unclear. V lost 10 bases and J 1 base, leaving 14 bases between the germline ends. The CDR3 has 13 residues. From germline, CDR1 is MNHEY and CDR2 SVGAGI. The DNA for the CDR3 is TGTGCCACCATGGCATGGCAATCCTACGAGCAGTACTTC. Its translation: CATMAWQSYEQYF.

The gene calls are TRBV6-2 or TRBV6-3 and TRBJ1-1; possibly TRBD1 for D (5 bases). Germline V CDR1 and CDR2: MNHEY, SVGEGT. Trimming shortened V by 0 bases and J by 0 bases, and 11 bases separated the two germline ends. This CDR3 region has 16 residues. CDR3 loop: CASSYSDITLNTEAFF. The CDR3 DNA follows: TGTGCCAGCAGTTACTCGGACATAACCTTGAACACTGAAGCTTTCTTT.

This chain connects TRBV6-4 to TRBJ2-1; possibly TRBD1 for D (5 bases). In germline, CDR1 is MRHNA, CDR2 SNTAGT. V was trimmed by 0 bases and J by 3 bases, leaving 9 bases between them. The length of the CDR3 is 15 residues. Here the CDR3 DNA reads TGTGCCAGCAGTGACTCCAAGCAGGGCTACAATGAGCAGTTCTTC. This gives the protein CASSDSKQGYNEQFF.